One sample yielded the 17 T cell receptor beta chains listed below, sequenced in a study of human T cells and chemical hapten exposure. This sample's time point: pre-sensitization, week 0. Treatment noted: therapeutic diphenylcyclopropenone sensitization with weekly scalp DPC. TCRdb analysed the RACE reads with MiXCR anew, one entry per CDR3 protein. This table holds more than 250,000 distinct CDR3 sequences, about 7.7% found once. This sample comprised whole blood, obtained in connection with sensitization to the hapten diphenylcyclopropenone (DPC). The source is a man younger than 35 with alopecia areata. Some clones in this sample may be carry-over from other donors' samples.

This clonotype appeared many times. V gene TRBV7-2 combines with J gene TRBJ2-1, with 7 bases identical to TRBD1. The trim removed 3 bases at V and 6 bases at J, leaving 2 bases unmatched. The CDR3 consists of 13 residues. Germline assignment: CDR1 SGHTA and CDR2 FQGNSA. CDR3 nucleotides: TGTGCCAGCAGCTTGGGACAGTCCAATGAGCAGTTCTTC. Encoded protein: CASSLGQSNEQFF.

The sample holds a few counts of this clonotype. V usage is TRBV5-1 and J usage is TRBJ2-3; no firm D call. Trimming stripped 1 base from V and 6 bases from J, with 12 bases between. This CDR3 spans 14 amino acids. Germline assignment: CDR1 SGHRS and CDR2 YFSETQ. CDR3 residues: CASSLLNPSDTQYF. Here the CDR3 DNA reads TGCGCCAGCAGCTTGCTCAACCCTTCGGATACGCAGTATTTT.

The CDR3 here is CSVEFRQKTGELFF. DNA for the CDR3: TGCAGCGTTGAATTCCGACAAAAAACCGGGGAGCTGTTTTTT. J is TRBJ2-2 and V is TRBV29-1; D remains ambiguous. In germline, CDR1 is SQVTM, CDR2 ANQGSEA. The CDR3 sequence is 14 residues long. V was clipped by 2 bases and J by 5 bases, with 12 bases between them.

The sample holds a few counts of this clonotype. This chain uses TRBV12-3 or TRBV12-4 with TRBJ2-7, with D possibly matching TRBD2 (6 bases). Trimming took off 5 bases at V and 0 bases at J, with 17 bases between the two ends. This CDR3 comprises 16 residues. The CDR3 reads CASSPSFSGSSYEQYF. CDR3 DNA: TGTGCCAGCAGTCCTTCTTTTTCCGGGAGCTCCTACGAGCAGTACTTC.

This clonotype was detected a few times. The gene calls are TRBV6-2 or TRBV6-3 and TRBJ1-6, with TRBD1 as a possible D gene (5 bases). The CDR3 is 15 residues long. Looked up from germline, CDR1 is MNHEY and CDR2 is SVGEGT. The V gene lost 7 bases and the J gene lost 4 bases, with 14 bases spanning the gap. This CDR3 is CASTIGRGYNSPLHF. CDR3 nucleotide sequence: TGTGCCAGCACCATAGGGAGGGGATATAATTCACCCCTCCACTTT.

There are many counts of this clonotype. The V call is TRBV7-9, the J call TRBJ2-7, with D possibly TRBD1 on 6 matching bases. V dropped 0 bases and J dropped 6 bases, with 6 bases sitting between them. The CDR3 is 12 residues long. Germline V gene lookup returns CDR1 SEHNR and CDR2 FQNEAQ (reference sequence). The CDR3 DNA is TGTGCCAGCAGCTTAGCCAGGGGCGAGCAGTACGTC. It specifies CASSLARGEQYV.

The gene calls are TRBV6-6 and TRBJ1-4; D unresolved. This CDR3 is 11 amino acids long. V was shortened by 4 bases and J by 16 bases, with 13 bases between the two germline ends. From germline, CDR1 is MNHNY and CDR2 SVGAGI (reference sequence). DNA of the CDR3: TGTGCCAGCAGTTCGGGCCAACGGCCGTTTTTT. Its protein product is CASSSGQRPFF.

The chain recombines TRBV5-1 with TRBJ1-1, with a tentative D call TRBD1 (5 bases). The V end was cut by 0 bases, the J end by 1 base, with 13 bases between. CDR3 length equals 16 residues. Germline CDR1 SGHRS, CDR2 YFSETQ. The chain's CDR3 is CASSLEPGPTNTEAFF. The CDR3 nucleotides are TGCGCCAGCAGCTTGGAACCGGGACCAACGAACACTGAAGCTTTCTTT.

This clonotype showed up many times. This sequence joins TRBV20-1 and TRBJ1-1; D not resolved. The CDR3 sequence is 13 residues long. V lost 5 bases, J lost 4 bases, and 14 bases lay in between. In germline, CDR1 is DFQATT, CDR2 SNEGSKA (reference sequence). The CDR3 is CSAPFWGPTEAFF. The CDR3 DNA reads as TGCAGTGCTCCCTTTTGGGGTCCCACTGAAGCTTTCTTT.

This clonotype was counted between two and nine times. The chain joins TRBV5-1 to TRBJ1-4; possible D gene TRBD1, 6 bases. Germline lookup yields CDR1 SGHRS and CDR2 YFSETQ. V lost 4 bases and J lost 6, with 10 bases in between. This CDR3 is 13 amino acids long. The CDR3 loop is CASSGGGDEKLFF. CDR3 in DNA: TGCGCCAGCAGCGGGGGCGGAGATGAAAAACTGTTTTTT.

V gene TRBV12-3 or TRBV12-4 combines with J gene TRBJ2-3, with 7 bases fitting TRBD1. The length of the CDR3 is 18 residues. Trimming at V came to 9 bases and at J to 4 bases, leaving 22 bases not matched to a gene. CDR3 residues: CASGGQSWTESFADTQYF. DNA for the CDR3: TGTGCCAGTGGGGGACAGTCGTGGACGGAATCTTTCGCAGATACGCAGTATTTT.

The chain employs TRBV7-9 and TRBJ1-2; D not certain. V dropped 10 bases and J dropped 0 bases, with 9 bases sitting between them. The germline CDR1 and CDR2 sequences are SEHNR and FQNEAQ (reference sequence). The CDR3 covers 12 residues. The CDR3 region is CATGVSNYGYTF. CDR3 sequence (DNA): TGTGCCACCGGCGTTTCTAACTATGGCTACACCTTC. The full variable domain, its missing parts supplied by reference TRBV7-9 and TRBJ1-2, is DTGVSQNPRHKITKRGQNVTFRCDPISEHNRLYWYRQTLGQGPEFLTYFQNEAQLEKSRLLSDRFSAERPKGSFSTLEIQRTEQGDSAMYLCATGVSNYGYTFGSGTRLTVV.

This clonotype was counted only a few times. The chain has TRBV5-8 and TRBJ2-7; weak D call: TRBD1 (6 bases). CDR3 length: 12 residues. In germline, CDR1 is SGHTS, CDR2 YDEGEE. Between the trimmed V and J ends, which lost 5 bases and 2 bases, there was a span of 8 bases. The CDR3 reads CASRDRAYEQYF. The CDR3 DNA reads as TGTGCCAGCAGGGACAGAGCCTACGAGCAGTACTTC. Full variable domain (missing parts from reference TRBV5-8 and TRBJ2-7): EAGVTQSPTHLIKTRGQQATLRCSPISGHTSVYWYQQALGLGLQFLLWYDEGEERNRGNFPPRFSGRQFPNYSSELNVNALELEDSALYLCASRDRAYEQYFGPGTRLTVT.

The V call is TRBV5-1, the J call TRBJ2-7; 9 positions match TRBD1. This CDR3 has 15 residues. CDR1 is SGHRS and CDR2 is YFSETQ in the germline V gene. The trim removed 1 base at V and 1 base at J, leaving 3 bases unmatched. Here the CDR3 reads CASSLRGTGSYEQYF. The CDR3 DNA reads as TGCGCCAGCAGCTTGCGCGGGACAGGGTCCTACGAGCAGTACTTC.

Only a few counts were recorded for this clonotype. V gene TRBV12-3 or TRBV12-4 combines with J gene TRBJ1-3; D is unclear. The CDR3 totals 16 residues. V was clipped by 7 bases and J by 2 bases, with 18 bases between them. CDR3 DNA sequence: TGTGCCAGCAACCAACCCCCGGGAGTCCCTGGAAACACCATATATTTT. Amino acids: CASNQPPGVPGNTIYF.

CDR3 coding DNA: TGTGCCAGCAGCTTTTTGGGAGAGACCCAGTACTTC. Translation gives CASSFLGETQYF. The chain carries TRBV7-2 and TRBJ2-5; D not resolved. The CDR3 covers 12 residues. CDR1 and CDR2 from the germline V gene are SGHTA and FQGNSA. V lost 3 bases and J lost 4, with 6 bases in between.

V and J are TRBV6-1 and TRBJ1-5, with 9 bases matching TRBD1. The CDR3 is made up of 15 amino acids. Germline-derived CDR1 and CDR2 are MNHNS and SASEGT. The trim removed 5 bases at V and 4 bases at J, leaving 6 bases unmatched. The CDR3 DNA reads as TGTGCCAGCAGTACCGGGACAGGGTTTAATCAGCCCCAGCATTTT. Translation: CASSTGTGFNQPQHF.